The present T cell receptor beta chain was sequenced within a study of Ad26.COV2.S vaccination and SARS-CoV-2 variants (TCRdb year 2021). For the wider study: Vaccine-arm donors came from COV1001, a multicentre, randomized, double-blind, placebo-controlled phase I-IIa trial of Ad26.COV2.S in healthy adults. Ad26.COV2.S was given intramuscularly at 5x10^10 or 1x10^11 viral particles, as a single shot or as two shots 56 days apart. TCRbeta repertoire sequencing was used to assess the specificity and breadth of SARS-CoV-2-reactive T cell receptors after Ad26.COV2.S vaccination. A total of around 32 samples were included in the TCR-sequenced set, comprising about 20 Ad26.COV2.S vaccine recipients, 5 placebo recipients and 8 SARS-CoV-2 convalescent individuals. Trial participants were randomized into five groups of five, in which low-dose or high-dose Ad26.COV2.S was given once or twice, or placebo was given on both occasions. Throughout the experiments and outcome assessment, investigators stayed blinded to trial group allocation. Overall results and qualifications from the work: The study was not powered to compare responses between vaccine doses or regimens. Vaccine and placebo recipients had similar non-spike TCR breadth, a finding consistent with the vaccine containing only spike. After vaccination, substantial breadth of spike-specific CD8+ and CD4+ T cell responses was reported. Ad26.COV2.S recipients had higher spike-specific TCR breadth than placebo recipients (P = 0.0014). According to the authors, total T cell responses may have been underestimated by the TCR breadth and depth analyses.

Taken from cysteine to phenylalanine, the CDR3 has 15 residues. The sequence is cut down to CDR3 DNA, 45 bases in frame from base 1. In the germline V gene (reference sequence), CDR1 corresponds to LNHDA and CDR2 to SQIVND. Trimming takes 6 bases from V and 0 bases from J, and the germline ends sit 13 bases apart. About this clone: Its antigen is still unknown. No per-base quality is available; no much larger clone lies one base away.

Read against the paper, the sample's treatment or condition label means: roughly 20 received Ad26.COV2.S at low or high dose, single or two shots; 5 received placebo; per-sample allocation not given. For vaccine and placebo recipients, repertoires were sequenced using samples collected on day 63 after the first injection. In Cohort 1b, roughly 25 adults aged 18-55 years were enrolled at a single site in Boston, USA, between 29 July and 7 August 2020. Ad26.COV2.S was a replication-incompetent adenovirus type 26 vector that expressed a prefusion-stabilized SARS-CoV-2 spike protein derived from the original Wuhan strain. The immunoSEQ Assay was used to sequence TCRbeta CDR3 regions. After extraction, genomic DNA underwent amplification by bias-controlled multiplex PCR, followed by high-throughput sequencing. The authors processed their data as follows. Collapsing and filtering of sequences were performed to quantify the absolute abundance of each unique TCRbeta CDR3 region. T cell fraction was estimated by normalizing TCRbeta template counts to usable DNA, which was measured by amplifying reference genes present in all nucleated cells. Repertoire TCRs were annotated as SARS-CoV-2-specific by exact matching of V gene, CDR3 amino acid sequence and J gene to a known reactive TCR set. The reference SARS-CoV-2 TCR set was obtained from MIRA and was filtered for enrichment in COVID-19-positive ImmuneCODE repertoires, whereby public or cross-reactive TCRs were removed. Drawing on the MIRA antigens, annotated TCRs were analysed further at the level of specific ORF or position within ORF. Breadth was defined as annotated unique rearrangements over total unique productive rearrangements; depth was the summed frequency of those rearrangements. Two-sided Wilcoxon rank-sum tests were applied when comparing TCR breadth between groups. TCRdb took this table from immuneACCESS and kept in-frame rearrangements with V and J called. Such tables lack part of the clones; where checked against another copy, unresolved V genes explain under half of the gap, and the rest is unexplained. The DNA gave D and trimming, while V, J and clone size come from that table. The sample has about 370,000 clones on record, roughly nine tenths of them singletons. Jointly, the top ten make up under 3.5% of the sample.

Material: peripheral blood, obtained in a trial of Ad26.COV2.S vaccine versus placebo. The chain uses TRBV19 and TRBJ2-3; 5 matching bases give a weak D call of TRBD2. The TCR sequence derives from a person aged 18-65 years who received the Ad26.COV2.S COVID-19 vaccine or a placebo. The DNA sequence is TGTGCCAGTAGAAGGACTCCCGCTAGCACAGATACGCAGTATTTT. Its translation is CASRRTPASTDTQYF.